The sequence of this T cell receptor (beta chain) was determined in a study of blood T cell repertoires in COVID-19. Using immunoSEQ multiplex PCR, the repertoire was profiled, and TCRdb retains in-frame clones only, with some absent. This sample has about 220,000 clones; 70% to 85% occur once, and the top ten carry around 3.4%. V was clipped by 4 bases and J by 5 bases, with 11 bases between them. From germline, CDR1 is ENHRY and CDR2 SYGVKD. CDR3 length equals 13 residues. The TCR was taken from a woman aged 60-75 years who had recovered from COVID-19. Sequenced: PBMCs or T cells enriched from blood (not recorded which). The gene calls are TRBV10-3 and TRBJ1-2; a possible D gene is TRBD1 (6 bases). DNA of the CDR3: TGTGCCATCAGTGGAGAGGGGGTGTATGGCTACACCTTC. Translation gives CAISGEGVYGYTF.